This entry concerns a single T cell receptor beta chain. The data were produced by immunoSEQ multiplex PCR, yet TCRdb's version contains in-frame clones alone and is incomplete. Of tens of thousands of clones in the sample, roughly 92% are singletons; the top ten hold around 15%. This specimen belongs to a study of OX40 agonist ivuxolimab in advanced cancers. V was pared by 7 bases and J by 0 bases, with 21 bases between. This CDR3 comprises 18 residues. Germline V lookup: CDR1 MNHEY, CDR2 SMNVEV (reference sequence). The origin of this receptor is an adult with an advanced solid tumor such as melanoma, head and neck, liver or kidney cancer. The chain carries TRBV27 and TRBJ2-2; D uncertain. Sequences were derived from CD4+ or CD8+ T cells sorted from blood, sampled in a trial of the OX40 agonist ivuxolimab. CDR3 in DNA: TGTGCCAGCACAACAAATGCCCCGGGCAGGACGAACACCGGGGAGCTGTTTTTT. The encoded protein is CASTTNAPGRTNTGELFF.